This TCR beta chain appears in the sequencing data of a study of type 1 regulatory T cells. Across the study: T-allo10 is a Tr1-enriched, alloantigen-specific CD4 T cell product made in vitro.

Unmatched junction bases numbered 9, after V lost 5 bases and J lost 2 bases. Per the germline V gene, CDR1 is MNHNY and CDR2 is SVGAGI (reference sequence). CDR3 length: 17 amino acids. A remark on this clonotype: What it recognizes is unknown.

Each CDR3 protein gets one entry after TCRdb re-called the reads with MiXCR. This table has over 55,000 distinct CDR3 sequences, just under 50% appearing once. The material sequenced was cultured non-Tr1 T cells, either the whole culture or a sorted T cell fraction (not recorded which). This TCR derives from a human donor in good health. V is TRBV6-6 and J is TRBJ1-3, with TRBD1 identical over 10 bases. CDR3 amino acids: CASSDGQGVFTGNTIYF. DNA of the CDR3: TGTGCCAGCAGTGACGGACAGGGGGTTTTTACTGGAAACACCATATATTTT.